This TCR beta chain was captured in a study of cytomegalovirus exposure and HLA in healthy donors. Study observations and caveats: A later examination showed that TCR association rates differed by HLA locus, with DRB1 most and HLA-C fewest.

A multiplex PCR was run with 60 Vbeta primers and 13 Jbeta primers. The table came from immunoSEQ multiplex PCR; TCRdb's copy has only in-frame clones and leaves some out. This table has some 160,000 clones, around 84% appearing once. This CDR3 region has 16 residues. Germline CDR1 and CDR2: ENHRY and SYGVKD. J gave up 0 bases and V 4 bases, and 5 bases lay outside the gene matches. On this clone itself: As yet, its antigen is unknown.

V and J are TRBV10-3 and TRBJ2-5, with 10 bases that match TRBD1. Sequencing used PBMCs. The source is a woman in her thirties or forties in good health and CMV-seronegative. CDR3 coding DNA: TGTGCCATCAGTGCACCGGGACAGGGGAACCAAGAGACCCAGTACTTC. Translation gives CAISAPGQGNQETQYF.